Listed here is a single T cell receptor (beta chain). The antigen is unknown. This sample stems from a study of somatic mutations in cytotoxic T cells in rheumatoid arthritis. Between the trimmed V and J ends, which lost 2 bases and 2 bases, there was a span of 13 bases. CDR3 length: 15 amino acids. The germline gives CDR1 MRHNA, CDR2 SNTAGT. Here immunoSEQ multiplex PCR was the method, and the copy in TCRdb shows in-frame clones only, minus some. The sample holds about 19,000 clones; about four fifths are singletons and the top ten take over 9.5%. Separation of CD4+ and CD8+ cells was performed by positive magnetic bead selection, and purity was verified by flow cytometry. General study results and limits: Of more than 60 patients, 7 to 9 had a largest CD8+ clone that exceeded 20% of CD8+ cells. Age-matched healthy controls and rheumatoid arthritis patients had CD8+ T-cell clonality that did not differ significantly. The CD8+ clonality of rheumatoid arthritis patients increased with age, whereas that of healthy controls did not.

This sequence joins TRBV6-4 and TRBJ2-7; tentatively, D is TRBD1 (6 bases). This TCR was sampled from a woman aged 45-65 years in good health. Material for sequencing was CD8+ T cells sorted from blood. CDR3 amino acids: CASSDRRGPPYEQYF. The DNA for the CDR3 is TGTGCCAGCAGTGACCGCAGGGGTCCCCCCTACGAGCAGTACTTC.